The clone carrying this T cell receptor (beta chain) was recorded a few times. The antigen is unknown. This sample was taken from a study of T cells after yellow fever vaccination. Findings of the study overall: Abundant bulk-derived clonotypes could contaminate FACS-sorted repertoires. A minor fraction of clonotypes spanned both CD4 and CD8 compartments. The booster saw the reappearance of most primary-vaccination clones (about 95% CD4, roughly 87% CD8).

TCRdb redid the calling of the 5' RACE reads with MiXCR, one entry per CDR3 protein. The sample includes 250,000 to 350,000 distinct CDR3 sequences, about 10% of them seen just once. This CDR3 spans 15 amino acids. The germline gives CDR1 SGHTA, CDR2 FQGNSA. With 2 bases removed from V and 5 bases from J, the gap between germline ends came to 10 bases. This chain links TRBV7-2 with TRBJ1-6; D is perhaps TRBD1 (5 bases). This clonotype originated in a man between 18 and 35 years old who received the YFV17D yellow fever vaccine. The specimen was CD4+ T cells sorted from PBMCs, collected 5 days after the yellow fever booster vaccination. The CDR3 DNA is TGTGCCAGCAGCTTATCGGGGCCTCATAATTCACCCCTCCACTTT. Its translation is CASSLSGPHNSPLHF. Full variable domain (rest looked up from reference TRBV7-2 and TRBJ1-6): GAGVSQSPSNKVTEKGKDVELRCDPISGHTALYWYRQSLGQGLEFLIYFQGNSAPDKSGLPSDRFSAERTGGSVSTLTIQRTQQEDSAVYLCASSLSGPHNSPLHFGNGTRLTVT.